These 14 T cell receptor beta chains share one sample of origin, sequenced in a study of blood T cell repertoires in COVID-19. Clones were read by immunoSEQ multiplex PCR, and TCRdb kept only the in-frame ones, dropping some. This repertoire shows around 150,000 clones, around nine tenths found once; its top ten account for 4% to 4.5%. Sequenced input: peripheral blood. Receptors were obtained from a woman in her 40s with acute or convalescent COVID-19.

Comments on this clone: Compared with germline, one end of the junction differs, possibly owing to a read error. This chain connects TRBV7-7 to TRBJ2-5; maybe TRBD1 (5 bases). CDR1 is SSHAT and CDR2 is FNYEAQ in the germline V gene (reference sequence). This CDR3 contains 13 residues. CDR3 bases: TGTGCTAGCAGTTTCAGGGTACGGGAGACCCAGTACTTC. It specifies CASSFRVRETQYF. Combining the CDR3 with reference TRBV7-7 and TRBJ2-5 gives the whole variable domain GAGVSQSPRYKVTKRGQDVTLRCDPISSHATLYWYQQALGQGPEFLTYFNYEAQPDKSGLPSDRFSAERPEGSISTLTIQRTEQRDSAMYRCASSFRVRETQYFGPGTRLLVL.

CDR3 coding DNA: TGTGCCAGCAGCTTCGGGACAGCAACTGAAGCTTTCTTT. It codes for CASSFGTATEAFF. The V and J genes are TRBV7-8 and TRBJ1-1; TRBD1 matches at 7 bases. After removal of 3 bases from V and 5 bases from J, the junction contained 3 bases not matched to a gene. CDR1 is SGHVS, CDR2 FQNEAQ, per germline. This CDR3 has 13 amino acids. Full variable domain (outside the CDR3, taken from reference TRBV7-8 and TRBJ1-1): GAGVSQSPRYKVAKRGQDVALRCDPISGHVSLFWYQQALGQGPEFLTYFQNEAQLDKSGLPSDRFFAERPEGSVSTLKIQRTQQEDSAVYLCASSFGTATEAFFGQGTRLTVV.

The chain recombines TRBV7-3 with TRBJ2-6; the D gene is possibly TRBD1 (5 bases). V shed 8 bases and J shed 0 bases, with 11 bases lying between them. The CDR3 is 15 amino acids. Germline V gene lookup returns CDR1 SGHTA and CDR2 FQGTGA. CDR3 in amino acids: CASGDRNSGANVLTF. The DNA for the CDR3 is TGTGCCAGCGGAGACAGAAACTCTGGGGCCAACGTCCTGACTTTC.

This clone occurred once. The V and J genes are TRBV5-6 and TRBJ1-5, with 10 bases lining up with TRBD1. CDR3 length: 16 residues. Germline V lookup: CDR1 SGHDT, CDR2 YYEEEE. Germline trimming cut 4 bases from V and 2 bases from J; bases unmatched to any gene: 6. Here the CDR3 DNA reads TGTGCCAGCAGCCCAGACAGGGGGCCCCGCAATCAGCCCCAGCATTTT. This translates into CASSPDRGPRNQPQHF. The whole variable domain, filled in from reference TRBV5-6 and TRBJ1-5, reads DAGVTQSPTHLIKTRGQQVTLRCSPKSGHDTVSWYQQALGQGPQFIFQYYEEEERQRGNFPDRFSGHQFPNYSSELNVNALLLGDSALYLCASSPDRGPRNQPQHFGDGTRLSIL.

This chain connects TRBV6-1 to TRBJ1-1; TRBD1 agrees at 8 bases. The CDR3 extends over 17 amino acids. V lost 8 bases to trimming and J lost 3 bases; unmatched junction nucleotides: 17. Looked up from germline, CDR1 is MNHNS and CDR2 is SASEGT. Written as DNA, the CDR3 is TGTGCCAGCCGTAAAGGGGATGACAGGGGCCGGCACACTGAAGCTTTCTTT. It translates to CASRKGDDRGRHTEAFF.

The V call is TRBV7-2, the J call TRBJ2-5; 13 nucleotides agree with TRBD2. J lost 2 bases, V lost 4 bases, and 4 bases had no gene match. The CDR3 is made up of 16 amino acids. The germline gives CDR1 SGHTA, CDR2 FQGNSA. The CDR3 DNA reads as TGTGCCAGCAGCTCGACGGGACTAGCGGGGCAAGAGACCCAGTACTTC. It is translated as CASSSTGLAGQETQYF.

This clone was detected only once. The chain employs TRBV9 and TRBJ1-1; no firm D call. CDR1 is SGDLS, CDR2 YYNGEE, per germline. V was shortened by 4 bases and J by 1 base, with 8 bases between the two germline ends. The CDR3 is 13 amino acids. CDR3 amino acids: CASSRERNTEAFF. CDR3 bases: TGTGCCAGCAGCCGAGAACGGAACACTGAAGCTTTCTTT.

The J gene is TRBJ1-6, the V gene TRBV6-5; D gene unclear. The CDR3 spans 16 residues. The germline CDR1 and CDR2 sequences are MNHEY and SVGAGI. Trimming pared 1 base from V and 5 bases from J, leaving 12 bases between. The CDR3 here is CASSYFVHGDNSPLHF. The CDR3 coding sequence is TGTGCCAGCAGTTACTTCGTTCACGGGGATAATTCACCCCTCCACTTT.

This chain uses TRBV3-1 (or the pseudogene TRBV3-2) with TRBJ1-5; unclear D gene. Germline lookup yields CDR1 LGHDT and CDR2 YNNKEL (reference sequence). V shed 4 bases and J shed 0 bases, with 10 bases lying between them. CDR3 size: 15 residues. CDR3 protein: CASSRSVLSNQPQHF. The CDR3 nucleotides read TGTGCCAGCAGCCGAAGTGTACTTAGCAATCAGCCCCAGCATTTT.

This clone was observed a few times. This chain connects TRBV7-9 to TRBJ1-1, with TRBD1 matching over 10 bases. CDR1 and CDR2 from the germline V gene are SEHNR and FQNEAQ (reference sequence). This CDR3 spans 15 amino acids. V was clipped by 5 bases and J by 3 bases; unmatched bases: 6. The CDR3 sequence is CASSPRDRGDTEAFF. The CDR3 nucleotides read TGTGCCAGCAGCCCCCGGGACAGGGGAGACACTGAAGCTTTCTTT.

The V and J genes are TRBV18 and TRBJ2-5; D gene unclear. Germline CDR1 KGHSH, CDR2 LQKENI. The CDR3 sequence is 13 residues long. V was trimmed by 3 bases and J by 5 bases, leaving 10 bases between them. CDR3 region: CASSPSSRETQYF. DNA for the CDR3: TGTGCCAGCTCACCTTCAAGCAGGGAGACCCAGTACTTC.

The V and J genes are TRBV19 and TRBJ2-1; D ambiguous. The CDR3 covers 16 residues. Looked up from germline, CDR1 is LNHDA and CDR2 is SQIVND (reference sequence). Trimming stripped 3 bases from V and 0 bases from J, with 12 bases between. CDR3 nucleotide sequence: TGTGCCAGTAGTATCTCGGTACGAAGCTCCTACAATGAGCAGTTCTTC. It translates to CASSISVRSSYNEQFF.

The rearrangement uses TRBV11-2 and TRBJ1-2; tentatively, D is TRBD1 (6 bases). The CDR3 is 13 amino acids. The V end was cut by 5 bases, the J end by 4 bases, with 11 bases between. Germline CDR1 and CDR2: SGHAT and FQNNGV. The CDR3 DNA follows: TGTGCCAGCAGCCTCGGGACAACCTATGGCTACACCTTC. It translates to CASSLGTTYGYTF.

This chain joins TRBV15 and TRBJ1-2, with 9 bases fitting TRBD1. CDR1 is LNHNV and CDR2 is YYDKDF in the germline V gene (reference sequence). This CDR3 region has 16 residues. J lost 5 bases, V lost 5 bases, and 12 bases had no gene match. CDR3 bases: TGTGCCACCAGCCCAGGCGGGACAGGGTTATGGTATGGCTACACCTTC. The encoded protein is CATSPGGTGLWYGYTF.